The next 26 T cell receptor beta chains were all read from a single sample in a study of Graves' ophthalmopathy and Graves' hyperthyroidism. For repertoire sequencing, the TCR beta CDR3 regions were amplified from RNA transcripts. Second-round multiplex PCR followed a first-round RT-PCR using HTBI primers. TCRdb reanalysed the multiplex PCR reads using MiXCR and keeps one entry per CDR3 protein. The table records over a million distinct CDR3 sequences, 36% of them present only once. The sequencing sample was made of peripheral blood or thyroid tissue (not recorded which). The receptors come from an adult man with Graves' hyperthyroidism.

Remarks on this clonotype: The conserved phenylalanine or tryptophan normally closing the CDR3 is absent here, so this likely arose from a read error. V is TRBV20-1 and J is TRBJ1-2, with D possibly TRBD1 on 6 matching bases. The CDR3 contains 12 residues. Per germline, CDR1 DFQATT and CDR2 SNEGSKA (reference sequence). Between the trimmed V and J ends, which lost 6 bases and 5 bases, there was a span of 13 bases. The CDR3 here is CSAQKGGYGYTL. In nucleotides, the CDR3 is TGCAGTGCCCAGAAGGGGGGGTATGGCTACACCCTC.

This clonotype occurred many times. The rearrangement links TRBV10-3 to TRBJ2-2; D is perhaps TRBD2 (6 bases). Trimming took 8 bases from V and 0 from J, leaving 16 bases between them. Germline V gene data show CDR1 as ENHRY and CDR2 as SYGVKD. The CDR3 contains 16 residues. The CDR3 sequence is CAIALTSTANTGELFF. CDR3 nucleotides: TGTGCCATCGCATTAACTAGCACCGCGAACACCGGGGAGCTGTTTTTT.

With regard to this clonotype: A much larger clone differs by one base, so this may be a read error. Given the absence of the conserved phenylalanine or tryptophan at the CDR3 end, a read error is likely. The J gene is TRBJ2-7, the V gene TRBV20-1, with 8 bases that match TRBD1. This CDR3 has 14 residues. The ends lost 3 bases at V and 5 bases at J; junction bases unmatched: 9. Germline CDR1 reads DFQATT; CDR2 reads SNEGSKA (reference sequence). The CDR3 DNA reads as TGCAGTGCTAGGAAACAGGGGGTTTGGGACGAGCAGTACCTC. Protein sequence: CSARKQGVWDEQYL.

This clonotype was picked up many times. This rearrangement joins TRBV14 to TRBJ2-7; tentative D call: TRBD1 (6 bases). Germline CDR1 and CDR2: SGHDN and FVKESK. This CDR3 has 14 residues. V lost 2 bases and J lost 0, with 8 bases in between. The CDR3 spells CASSQRDTSYEQYF. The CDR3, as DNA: TGTGCCAGCAGCCAAAGGGACACCTCCTACGAGCAGTACTTC.

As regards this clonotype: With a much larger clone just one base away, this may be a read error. The DNA of the CDR3 is TGTGCCATCAGCTTAGGGTGGACTAGCGAAGAGCAGTACTTC. It yields the protein CAISLGWTSEEQYF. V usage is TRBV7-9 and J usage is TRBJ2-7; TRBD2 matches at 9 bases. This CDR3 has 14 amino acids. Germline lookup yields CDR1 SEHNR and CDR2 FQNEAQ (reference sequence).

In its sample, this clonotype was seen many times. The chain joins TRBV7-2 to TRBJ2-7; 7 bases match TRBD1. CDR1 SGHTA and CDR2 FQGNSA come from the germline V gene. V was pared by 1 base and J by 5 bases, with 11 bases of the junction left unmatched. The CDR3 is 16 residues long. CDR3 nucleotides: TGTGCCAGCAGCTTAGGGCGACGACAGGGAATGGACGAGCAGTACTTC. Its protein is CASSLGRRQGMDEQYF. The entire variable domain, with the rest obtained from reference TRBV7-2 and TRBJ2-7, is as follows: GAGVSQSPSNKVTEKGKDVELRCDPISGHTALYWYRQSLGQGLEFLIYFQGNSAPDKSGLPSDRFSAERTGGSVSTLTIQRTQQEDSAVYLCASSLGRRQGMDEQYFGPGTRLTVT.

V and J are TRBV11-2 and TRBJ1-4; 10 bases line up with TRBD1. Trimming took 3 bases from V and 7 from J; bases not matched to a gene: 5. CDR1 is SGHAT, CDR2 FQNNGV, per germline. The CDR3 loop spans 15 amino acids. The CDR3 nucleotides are TGTGCCAGCAGCTTCGGGACAGGGGCTGGTGAAAAACTGTTTTTT. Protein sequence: CASSFGTGAGEKLFF.

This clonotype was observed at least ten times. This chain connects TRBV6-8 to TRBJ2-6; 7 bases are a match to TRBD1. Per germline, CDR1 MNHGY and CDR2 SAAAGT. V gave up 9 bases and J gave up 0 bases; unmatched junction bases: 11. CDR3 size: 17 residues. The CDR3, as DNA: TGTGCCAGGGCTCGCAGGGGGACATTCTCTGGGGCCAACGTCCTGACTTTC. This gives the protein CARARRGTFSGANVLTF.

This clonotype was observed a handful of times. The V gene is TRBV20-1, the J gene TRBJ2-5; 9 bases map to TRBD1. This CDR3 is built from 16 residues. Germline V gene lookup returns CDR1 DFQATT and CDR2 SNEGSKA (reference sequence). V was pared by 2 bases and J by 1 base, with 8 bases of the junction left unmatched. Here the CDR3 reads CSARTYQGQGQETQYF. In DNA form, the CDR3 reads TGCAGTGCTAGAACCTACCAGGGACAGGGCCAAGAGACCCAGTACTTC.

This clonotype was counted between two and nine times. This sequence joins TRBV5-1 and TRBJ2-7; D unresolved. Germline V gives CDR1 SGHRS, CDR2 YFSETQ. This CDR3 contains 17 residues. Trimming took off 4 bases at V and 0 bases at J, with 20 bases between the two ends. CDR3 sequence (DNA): TGCGCCAGCAGCCCTCATTGGGCGGCGGAAAGCTCCTACGAGCAGTACTTC. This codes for CASSPHWAAESSYEQYF.

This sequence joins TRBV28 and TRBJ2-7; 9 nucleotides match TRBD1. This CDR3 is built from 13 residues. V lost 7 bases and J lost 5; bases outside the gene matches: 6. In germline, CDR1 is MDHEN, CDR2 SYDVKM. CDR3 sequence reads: CASTGTGWNEQYF. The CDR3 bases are TGTGCCAGCACTGGGACAGGGTGGAACGAGCAGTACTTC.

The CDR3 DNA sequence: TGCAGCGTTGAGGGAAGGGGAAGCGAGCAGTACTTC. This translates into CSVEGRGSEQYF. The rearrangement uses TRBV29-1 and TRBJ2-7; a weak D match, TRBD1 (5 bases). This CDR3 spans 12 amino acids. The germline V gene has CDR1 SQVTM and CDR2 ANQGSEA. V lost 3 bases and J lost 6, with 12 bases in between.

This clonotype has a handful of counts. The CDR3 loop reads CASSLADGDYNSPLHF. In nucleotides, the CDR3 is TGTGCCAGCAGCTTAGCGGACGGAGATTATAATTCACCCCTCCACTTT. The chain recombines TRBV7-6 with TRBJ1-6; D gene ambiguous. Per the germline V gene, CDR1 is SGHVS and CDR2 is FNYEAQ. V lost 0 bases, J lost 4 bases, and 10 bases lay in between. CDR3 length equals 16 residues. The entire variable domain, with the rest obtained from reference TRBV7-6 and TRBJ1-6, is as follows: GAGVSQSPRYKVTKRGQDVALRCDPISGHVSLYWYRQALGQGPEFLTYFNYEAQQDKSGLPNDRFSAERPEGSISTLTIQRTEQRDSAMYRCASSLADGDYNSPLHFGNGTRLTVT.

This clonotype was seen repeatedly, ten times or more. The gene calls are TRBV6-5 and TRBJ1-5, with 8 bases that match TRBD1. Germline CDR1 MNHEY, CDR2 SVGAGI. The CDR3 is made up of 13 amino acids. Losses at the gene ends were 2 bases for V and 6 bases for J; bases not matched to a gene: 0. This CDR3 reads CASSYTGGQPQHF. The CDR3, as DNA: TGTGCCAGCAGTTACACAGGGGGTCAGCCCCAGCATTTT.

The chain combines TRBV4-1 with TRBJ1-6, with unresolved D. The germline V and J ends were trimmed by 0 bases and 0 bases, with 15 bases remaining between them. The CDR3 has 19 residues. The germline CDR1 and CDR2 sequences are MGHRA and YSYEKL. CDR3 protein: CASSQESGGKGSYNSPLHF. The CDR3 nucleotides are TGCGCCAGCAGCCAAGAGAGTGGAGGGAAGGGCTCCTATAATTCACCCCTCCACTTT.

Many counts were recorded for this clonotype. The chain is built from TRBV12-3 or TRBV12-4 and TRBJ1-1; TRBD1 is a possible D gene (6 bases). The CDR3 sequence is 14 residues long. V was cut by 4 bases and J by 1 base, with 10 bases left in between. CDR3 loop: CASSWTAPNTEAFF. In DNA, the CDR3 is TGTGCCAGCAGTTGGACAGCGCCGAACACTGAAGCTTTCTTT.

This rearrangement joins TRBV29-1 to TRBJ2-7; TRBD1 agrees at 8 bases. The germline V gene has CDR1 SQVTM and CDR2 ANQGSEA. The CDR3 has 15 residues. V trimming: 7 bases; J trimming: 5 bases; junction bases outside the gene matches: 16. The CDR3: CSATNTGGARDEQYV. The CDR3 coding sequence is TGCAGCGCAACAAACACAGGGGGAGCTAGGGACGAGCAGTACGTC.

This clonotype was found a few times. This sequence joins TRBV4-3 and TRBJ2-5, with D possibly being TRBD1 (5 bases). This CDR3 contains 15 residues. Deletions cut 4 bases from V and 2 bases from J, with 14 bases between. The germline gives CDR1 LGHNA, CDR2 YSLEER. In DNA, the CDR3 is TGCGCCAGCAGCCTAGGGGTTCTCAGGCAAGAGACCCAGTACTTC. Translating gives CASSLGVLRQETQYF.

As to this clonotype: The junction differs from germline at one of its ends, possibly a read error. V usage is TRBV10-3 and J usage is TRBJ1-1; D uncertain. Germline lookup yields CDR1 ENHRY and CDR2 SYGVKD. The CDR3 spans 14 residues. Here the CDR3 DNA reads TGTGCCAGCAGTGACGACACTACCTACACTGAAGCTTTCTTT. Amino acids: CASSDDTTYTEAFF.

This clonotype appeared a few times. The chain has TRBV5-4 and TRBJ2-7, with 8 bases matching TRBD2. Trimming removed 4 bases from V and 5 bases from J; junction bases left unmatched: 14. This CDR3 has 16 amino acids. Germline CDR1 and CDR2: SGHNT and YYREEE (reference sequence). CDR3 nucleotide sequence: TGTGCCAGCAGCCCGGGGGGGCAGCGGGGGAGTCACGAGCAGTACTTC. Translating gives CASSPGGQRGSHEQYF. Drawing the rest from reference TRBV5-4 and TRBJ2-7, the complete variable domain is ETGVTQSPTHLIKTRGQQVTLRCSSQSGHNTVSWYQQALGQGPQFIFQYYREEENGRGNFPPRFSGLQFPNYSSELNVNALELDDSALYLCASSPGGQRGSHEQYFGPGTRLTVT.

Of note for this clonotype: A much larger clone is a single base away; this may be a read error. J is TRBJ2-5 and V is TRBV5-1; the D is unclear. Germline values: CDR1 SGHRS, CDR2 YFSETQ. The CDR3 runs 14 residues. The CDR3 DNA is TGCGCCAACAGCTTCTTTCTCGGTCAAGAGACCCAGTACTTC. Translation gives CANSFFLGQETQYF.

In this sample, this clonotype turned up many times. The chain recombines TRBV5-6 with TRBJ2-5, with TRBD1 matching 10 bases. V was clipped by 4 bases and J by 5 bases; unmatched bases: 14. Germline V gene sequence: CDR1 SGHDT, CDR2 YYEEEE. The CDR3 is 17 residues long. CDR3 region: CASSVRQGAPRRETQYF. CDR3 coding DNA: TGTGCCAGCAGCGTAAGACAGGGGGCGCCCCGTAGGGAGACCCAGTACTTC.

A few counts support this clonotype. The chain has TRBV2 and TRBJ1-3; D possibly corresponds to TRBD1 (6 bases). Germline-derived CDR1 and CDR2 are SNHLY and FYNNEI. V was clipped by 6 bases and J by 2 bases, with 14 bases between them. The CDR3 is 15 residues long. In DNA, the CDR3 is TGTGCCAGCAGATTACAGGGACCGGCTGGAAACACCATATATTTT. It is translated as CASRLQGPAGNTIYF.

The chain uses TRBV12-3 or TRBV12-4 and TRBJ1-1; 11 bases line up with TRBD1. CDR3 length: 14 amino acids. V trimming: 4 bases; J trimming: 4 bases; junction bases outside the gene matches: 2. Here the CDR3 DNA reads TGTGCCAGCAGTTGGGGACAGGGGGTCACTGAAGCTTTCTTT. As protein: CASSWGQGVTEAFF.

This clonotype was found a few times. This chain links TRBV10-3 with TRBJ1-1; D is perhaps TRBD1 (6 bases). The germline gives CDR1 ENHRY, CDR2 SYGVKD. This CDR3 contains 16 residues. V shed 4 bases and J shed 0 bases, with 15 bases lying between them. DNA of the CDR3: TGTGCCATCAGTGTGGTTCGGGGGCAGCTGAACACTGAAGCTTTCTTT. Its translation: CAISVVRGQLNTEAFF.

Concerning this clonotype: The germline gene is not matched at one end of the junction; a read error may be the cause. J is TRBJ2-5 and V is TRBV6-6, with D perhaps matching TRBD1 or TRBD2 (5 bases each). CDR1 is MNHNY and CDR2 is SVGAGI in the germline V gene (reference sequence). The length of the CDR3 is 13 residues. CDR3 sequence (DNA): TGTGCCAGCAGTGGGACCCCTCAAGAGGCCCAGTACTTC. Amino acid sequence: CASSGTPQEAQYF.